The 2 T cell receptor beta chains below all came from one sample that was sequenced in a study of regulatory T cells in long-lasting Graves disease. Noted time point: persistent/refractory GD, antithyroid drugs over 5 years with positive TRAb. From PBMCs, RNA was extracted and then used to make the TCR library. Construction of TCR beta libraries relied on iRepertoire HTBI primers and on Arm-PCR targeting CDR3 regions. MiXCR was run by TCRdb on the multiplex PCR reads, yielding one entry per CDR3 protein. The repertoire holds a few hundred thousand distinct CDR3 sequences, with 20% to 25% as singletons. The source material was peripheral blood mononuclear cells (PBMCs), sampled when the disease was refractory, from a patient treated with antithyroid drugs. The receptors here all came from a female donor with Graves disease.

The V call is TRBV2, the J call TRBJ1-2; 10 positions agree with TRBD1. CDR1 is SNHLY, CDR2 FYNNEI, per germline. This CDR3 has 14 residues. V was pared by 4 bases and J by 6 bases, with 5 bases of the junction left unmatched. This CDR3 reads CASSGDRGDHGYTF. CDR3 DNA sequence: TGTGCCAGCAGTGGGGACAGGGGCGACCATGGCTACACCTTC.

This clonotype was seen only a few times. This chain joins TRBV5-1 and TRBJ1-1, with TRBD1 as a possible D gene (5 bases). CDR1 SGHRS and CDR2 YFSETQ come from the germline V gene. V lost 0 bases and J lost 4, with 10 bases in between. The CDR3 consists of 14 residues. The CDR3 region is CASSLVEGSTEAFF. The CDR3 DNA follows: TGCGCCAGCAGCTTGGTTGAGGGGAGCACTGAAGCTTTCTTT.